This TCR beta chain was sequenced during a study of shared clonotypes between healthy human individuals. Over several immunoSEQ plates, each subset's genomic DNA was distributed in even portions. Original processing methods: Junction-only sequences without quality scores were provided by ImmunoSEQ, so filtering was different. Some clones are missing from TCRdb's copy, which holds only in-frame ones; the method was immunoSEQ multiplex PCR. D and trimming were read from the DNA, whereas the V and J calls and clone size are those reported in that table. The table lists about 480,000 clones, 79% of them singletons, with 10% to 15% in the top ten. CDR1 is SGHNT, CDR2 YYREEE, per germline (reference sequence). V was pared by 4 bases and J by 3 bases, with 17 bases between. This CDR3 has 16 residues.

The sequenced sample was PBMCs. V and J are TRBV5-4 and TRBJ1-3, with a tentative D call TRBD1 (6 bases). The receptor's source is a woman between 40 and 55 years old in good health. Some clones in this sample may be carry-over from other donors' samples. CDR3: CASSPQGTLGGNTIYF. CDR3 DNA: TGTGCCAGCAGCCCGCAAGGGACATTGGGTGGAAACACCATATATTTT.